This T cell receptor (beta chain) was recovered during a study of neoadjuvant anti-PD-1 for oral cavity cancer. Overall study: Most patients had three to four biweekly doses of 3 mg/kg nivolumab before resection. Around day 43, patients without progression received a fourth nivolumab dose before surgery. Study results and limitations: Treg/Th17 ratio rose with pretreatment blood and fell with post-treatment tumor TCRbeta clonality.

This CDR3 has 16 residues. The germline V gene encodes CDR1 LGHNA and CDR2 YNFKEQ. Trimming cost V 2 bases and J 4 bases; bases outside gene matches: 9. Blood libraries mostly used approximately 480 ng genomic DNA, six replicates each. Repertoires were generated with immunoSEQ multiplex PCR, while TCRdb's copy carries only in-frame clones and drops some. The table includes under 85,000 clones, around 80% detected once. In the case of this clone: Antigen: not known.

Specimen: PBMCs, collected before nivolumab (anti-PD-1) treatment. The chain couples TRBV4-2 to TRBJ2-7, with TRBD1 matching over 9 bases. The clonotype was recovered from a person between 40 and 85 years old with oral cavity squamous cell carcinoma. The CDR3 spells CASSQNQQGAKYEQYF. CDR3 bases: TGTGCCAGCAGCCAAAATCAACAGGGGGCAAAATACGAGCAGTACTTC.